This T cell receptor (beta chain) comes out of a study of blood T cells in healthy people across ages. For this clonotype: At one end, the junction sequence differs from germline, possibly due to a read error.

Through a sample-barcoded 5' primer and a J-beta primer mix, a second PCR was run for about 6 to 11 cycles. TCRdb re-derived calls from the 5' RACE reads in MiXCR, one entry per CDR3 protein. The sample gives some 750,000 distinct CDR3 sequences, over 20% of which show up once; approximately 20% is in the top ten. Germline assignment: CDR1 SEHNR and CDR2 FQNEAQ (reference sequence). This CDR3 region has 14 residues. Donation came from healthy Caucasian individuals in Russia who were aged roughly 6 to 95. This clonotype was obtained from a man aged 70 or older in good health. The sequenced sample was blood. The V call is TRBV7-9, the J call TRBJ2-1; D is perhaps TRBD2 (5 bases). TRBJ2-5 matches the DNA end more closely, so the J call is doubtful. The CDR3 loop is CAGSPGREQETQYF. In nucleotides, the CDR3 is TGTGCCGGCAGCCCAGGCCGGGAACAAGAGACCCAGTACTTC.